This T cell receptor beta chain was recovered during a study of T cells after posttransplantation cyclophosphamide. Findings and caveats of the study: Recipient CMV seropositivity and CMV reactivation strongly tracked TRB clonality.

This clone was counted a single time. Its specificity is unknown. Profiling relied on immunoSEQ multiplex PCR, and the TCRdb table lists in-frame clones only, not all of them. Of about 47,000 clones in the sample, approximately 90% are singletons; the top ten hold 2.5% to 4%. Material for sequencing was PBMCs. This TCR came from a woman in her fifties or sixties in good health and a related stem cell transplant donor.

The CDR3 reads CASRTSGGEGNIQYF. CDR3 sequence (DNA): TGTGCCAGCAGAACGTCAGGGGGCGAGGGGAACATTCAGTACTTC. The chain joins TRBV28 to TRBJ2-4; 8 bases agree with TRBD1. There are 15 residues in the CDR3. J lost 7 bases, V lost 6 bases, and 11 bases had no gene match. Looked up from germline, CDR1 is MDHEN and CDR2 is SYDVKM.